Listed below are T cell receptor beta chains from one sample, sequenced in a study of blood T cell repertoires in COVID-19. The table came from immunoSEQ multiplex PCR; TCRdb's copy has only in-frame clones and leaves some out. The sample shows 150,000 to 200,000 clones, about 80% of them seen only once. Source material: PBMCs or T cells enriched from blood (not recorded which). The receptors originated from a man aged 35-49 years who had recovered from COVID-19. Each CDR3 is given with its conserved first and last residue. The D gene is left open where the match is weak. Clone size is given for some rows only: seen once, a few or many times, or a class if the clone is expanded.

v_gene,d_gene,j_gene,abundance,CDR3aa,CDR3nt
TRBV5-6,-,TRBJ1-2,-,CASSAEQSPYYGYTF,TGTGCCAGCAGCGCCGAACAGTCTCCCTACTATGGCTACACCTTC
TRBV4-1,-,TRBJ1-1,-,CASSPRQYTEAFF,TGCGCCAGCAGCCCCCGACAGTACACTGAAGCTTTCTTT
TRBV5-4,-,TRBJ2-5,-,CASSLGRGYQETQYF,TGTGCCAGCAGCTTGGGCAGGGGATACCAAGAGACCCAGTACTTC
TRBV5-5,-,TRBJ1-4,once,CASSSLRGEKLFF,TGTGCCAGCAGCTCCCTTAGAGGCGAAAAACTGTTTTTT
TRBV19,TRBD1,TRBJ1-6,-,CASSYIQGAESPLHF,TGTGCCAGTAGCTACATACAGGGGGCGGAATCACCCCTCCACTTT
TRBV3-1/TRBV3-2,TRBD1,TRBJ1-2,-,CASSQDRGLGGYTF,TGTGCCAGCAGCCAAGACAGGGGGCTCGGTGGCTACACCTTC
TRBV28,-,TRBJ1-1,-,CASSPGGSKANRAFF,TGTGCCAGCAGCCCGGGAGGCAGCAAGGCGAATAGGGCTTTCTTT
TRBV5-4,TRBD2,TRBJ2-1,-,CASSSQRGAYNEQFF,TGTGCCAGCAGCTCCCAGCGGGGGGCGTACAATGAGCAGTTCTTC
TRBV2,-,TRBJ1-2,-,CASSGTAYGYTF,TGTGCCAGCAGTGGGACAGCGTATGGCTACACCTTC
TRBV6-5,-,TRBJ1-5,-,CASRLQGHSNQPQHF,TGTGCCAGCAGACTACAGGGCCATAGCAATCAGCCCCAGCATTTT
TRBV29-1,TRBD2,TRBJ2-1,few,CSVIRDYNYNEQFF,TGCAGCGTCATCCGGGACTATAACTACAATGAGCAGTTCTTC
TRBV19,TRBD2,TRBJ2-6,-,CASSMGGSANVLTF,TGTGCCAGTAGTATGGGAGGGTCCGCCAACGTCCTGACTTTC
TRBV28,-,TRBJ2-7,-,CASSPVSGHRYEQYF,TGTGCCAGCAGTCCTGTATCGGGACACCGCTACGAGCAGTACTTC
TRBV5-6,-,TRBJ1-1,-,CASVRVGLGRSHTEAFF,TGTGCCAGCGTTCGGGTAGGACTAGGCCGATCTCACACTGAAGCTTTCTTT
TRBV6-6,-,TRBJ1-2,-,CASSPRVPYGYTF,TGTGCCAGCAGTCCCAGGGTCCCCTATGGCTACACCTTC
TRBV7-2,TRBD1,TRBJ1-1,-,CASSFIQGFGTEAFF,TGTGCCAGCAGCTTTATACAGGGGTTTGGGACTGAAGCTTTCTTT
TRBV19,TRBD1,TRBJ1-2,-,CASSSLTGGNYGYTF,TGTGCCAGTAGTAGCCTGACAGGGGGCAACTATGGCTACACCTTC
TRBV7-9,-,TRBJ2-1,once,CASSLVVGGPDEQFF,TGTGCCAGCAGCTTAGTAGTGGGGGGGCCCGATGAGCAGTTCTTC
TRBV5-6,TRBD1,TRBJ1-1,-,CASDRGTGVQVAFF,TGTGCCAGCGACAGGGGAACGGGTGTCCAGGTCGCTTTCTTT
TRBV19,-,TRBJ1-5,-,CASSITEGGATQPQHF,TGTGCCAGTAGTATCACAGAGGGGGGGGCGACCCAGCCCCAGCATTTT
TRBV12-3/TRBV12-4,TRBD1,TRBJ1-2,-,CASSPRTGGGYTF,TGTGCCAGCAGTCCACGGACAGGCGGCGGCTACACCTTC
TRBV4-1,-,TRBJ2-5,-,CASSQETSSQTQYF,TGCGCCAGCAGCCAAGAGACGTCTAGCCAGACCCAGTACTTC
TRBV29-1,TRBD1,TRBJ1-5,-,CSVGQGEAQPQHF,TGCAGCGTTGGACAGGGGGAGGCTCAGCCCCAGCATTTT
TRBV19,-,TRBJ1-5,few,CASSIRSGGAGQPQHF,TGTGCCAGTAGTATACGGTCCGGCGGGGCGGGGCAGCCCCAGCATTTT
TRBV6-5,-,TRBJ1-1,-,CASSYAPSGTEAFF,TGTGCCAGCAGTTACGCCCCCTCAGGTACTGAAGCTTTCTTT
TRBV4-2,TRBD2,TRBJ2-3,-,CASSQEPGGRDTQYF,TGTGCCAGCAGCCAAGAACCGGGGGGAAGAGATACGCAGTATTTT
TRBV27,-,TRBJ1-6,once,CATGSQGISSYNSPLHF,TGTGCCACCGGGTCCCAGGGGATAAGCTCCTATAATTCACCCCTCCACTTT
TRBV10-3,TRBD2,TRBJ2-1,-,CAISGYSGGGVRGGNEQFF,TGTGCCATCAGTGGATATAGCGGGGGAGGGGTTAGGGGCGGCAATGAGCAGTTCTTC
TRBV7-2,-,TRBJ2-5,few,CASSPPKETQYF,TGTGCCAGCAGCCCCCCCAAAGAGACCCAGTACTTC
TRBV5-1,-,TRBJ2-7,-,CASRDPGGPYEQYF,TGCGCCAGCAGAGACCCCGGAGGCCCCTACGAGCAGTACTTC
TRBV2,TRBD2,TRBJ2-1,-,CASRKAGGVYNEQFF,TGTGCCAGCAGAAAAGCGGGGGGGGTCTACAATGAGCAGTTCTTC
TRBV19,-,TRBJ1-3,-,CATRGEAAINSGNTIYF,TGTGCCACCCGGGGAGAGGCCGCTATTAACTCTGGAAACACCATATATTTT
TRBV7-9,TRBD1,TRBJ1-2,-,CASSSEKYDRGSYGYTF,TGTGCCAGCAGCTCCGAAAAGTACGACAGGGGTTCCTATGGCTACACCTTC
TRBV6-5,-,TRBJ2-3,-,CASRLRLASTDTQYF,TGTGCCAGCAGACTCCGACTGGCTAGCACAGATACGCAGTATTTT
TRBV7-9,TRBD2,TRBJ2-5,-,CASSLGLAGTQETQYF,TGTGCCAGCAGCTTAGGGTTAGCGGGGACCCAAGAGACCCAGTACTTC
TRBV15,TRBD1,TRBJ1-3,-,CATSRDNPGGTSGNTIYF,TGTGCCACCAGCAGAGATAACCCAGGGGGGACCTCTGGAAACACCATATATTTT
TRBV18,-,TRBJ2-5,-,CASSPGRGSQETQYF,TGTGCCAGCTCGCCTGGTAGGGGAAGCCAAGAGACCCAGTACTTC
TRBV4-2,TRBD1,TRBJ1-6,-,CASSQDGDRASYNSPLHF,TGTGCCAGCAGCCAAGATGGGGACAGGGCATCCTATAATTCACCCCTCCACTTT
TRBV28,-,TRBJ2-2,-,CASSPSADSHTGELFF,TGTGCCAGCAGCCCGTCCGCCGACTCCCACACCGGGGAGCTGTTTTTT
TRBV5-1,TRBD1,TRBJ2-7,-,CASSLGDRPGEQYF,TGCGCCAGCAGCTTGGGGGACAGACCTGGGGAGCAGTACTTC